The T cell receptor beta chain described here comes from a study of radiotherapy plus CTLA-4 blockade in lung cancer. The repertoire was sequenced with immunoSEQ multiplex PCR; TCRdb's copy has only in-frame clones and lacks some. The sample contains about 87,000 clones, around 90% of which appear only once. The receptor was derived from a human donor with non-small cell lung cancer that progressed on radiotherapy plus ipilimumab. Source: peripheral blood, taken from a patient treated with radiotherapy plus ipilimumab.

The CDR3 loop reads CASSVDLVTQYF. For the CDR3, the DNA is TGTGCCAGCAGCGTCGACCTTGTTACGCAGTATTTT. V and J are TRBV21-1 and TRBJ2-3. TRBV21-1 is designated a pseudogene. The CDR3 length is 12 residues.